Listed here is a single T cell receptor (beta chain). Its antigen is not known. The data were taken from a study of graft-versus-host responses after intestinal transplantation. TCRdb's copy holds only in-frame clones and misses some; the assay was immunoSEQ multiplex PCR. The table includes 85,000 to 90,000 clones, 80% to 95% detected once. This TCR derives from a human donor who received an intestinal transplant. The sample consisted of unstimulated CD4+ T cells sorted from spleen or lymph node cells, taken before intestinal transplant.

This CDR3 is CASSSATGTGLNEQFF. CDR3 nucleotides: TGTGCCAGCAGCTCGGCGACCGGGACAGGGCTAAATGAGCAGTTCTTC. The J gene is TRBJ2-1, the V gene TRBV11-2; 9 nucleotides match TRBD1. CDR3 length: 16 residues. Unmatched junction bases numbered 11, after V lost 4 bases and J lost 7 bases. Germline V gives CDR1 SGHAT, CDR2 FQNNGV.